The 11 T cell receptor beta chains listed next were all sequenced from one sample in a study of shared T cell receptors in the human thymus. Some clones are missing from TCRdb's copy, which holds only in-frame ones; the method was immunoSEQ multiplex PCR. Of some 720,000 clones in the sample, around nine tenths were seen once. This sample was also put to use in a study of human thymus T cells.

Sequences were obtained from thymocytes. The receptor source for this set is a boy less than two years old with a congenital heart defect.

The rearrangement links TRBV15 to TRBJ2-5; 9 bases align to TRBD2. V was pared by 4 bases and J by 2 bases, with 5 bases of the junction left unmatched. Germline V gene data show CDR1 as LNHNV and CDR2 as YYDKDF (reference sequence). The CDR3 sequence is 15 residues long. CDR3 nucleotides: TGTGCCACCAGCATTCTAGCGGGAAAACAAGAGACCCAGTACTTC. Protein sequence: CATSILAGKQETQYF.

V is TRBV21-1 and J is TRBJ1-2; the table's D gene call, TRBD1, was not cross checked with the DNA. TRBV21-1 is a pseudogene segment. The CDR3 spans 18 residues. The chain's CDR3 is CASSKKGPAPTGPGGYTF. In nucleotides, the CDR3 is TGTGCCAGCAGCAAGAAGGGACCAGCCCCGACAGGTCCGGGAGGCTACACCTTC.

The chain employs TRBV2 and TRBJ2-7; D might be TRBD1 (5 bases). Trimming took 4 bases from V and 3 from J, leaving 13 bases between them. The CDR3 extends over 14 amino acids. Germline CDR1 and CDR2: SNHLY and FYNNEI. The CDR3 coding sequence is TGTGCCAGCAGTGTCGGGTCAGGGATCTACGAGCAGTACTTC. It translates to CASSVGSGIYEQYF. The complete variable domain, with remaining parts taken from reference TRBV2 and TRBJ2-7, reads EPEVTQTPSHQVTQMGQEVILRCVPISNHLYFYWYRQILGQKVEFLVSFYNNEISEKSEIFDDQFSVERPDGSNFTLKIRSTKLEDSAMYFCASSVGSGIYEQYFGPGTRLTVT.

The rearrangement joins TRBV25-1 to TRBJ2-1; D possibly corresponds to TRBD2 (5 bases). In germline, CDR1 is MGHDK, CDR2 SYGVNS. V dropped 1 base and J dropped 0 bases, with 10 bases sitting between them. CDR3 size: 16 residues. The CDR3 here is CASSESLVPSYNEQFF. DNA of the CDR3: TGTGCCAGCAGTGAATCACTAGTCCCCTCCTACAATGAGCAGTTCTTC.

This clone was seen a single time. J is TRBJ2-1 and V is TRBV9; 7 bases match TRBD2. From germline, CDR1 is SGDLS and CDR2 YYNGEE. This CDR3 is built from 16 residues. Germline trimming cut 0 bases from V and 4 bases from J; bases unmatched to any gene: 7. The CDR3 reads CASSVAAGAPYNEQFF. CDR3 nucleotides: TGTGCCAGCAGCGTAGCTGCGGGAGCCCCTTACAATGAGCAGTTCTTC.

The chain employs TRBV13 and TRBJ2-3, with 15 bases identical to TRBD2. Germline CDR1 reads PRHDT; CDR2 reads FYEKMQ (reference sequence). J lost 3 bases, V lost 5 bases, and 12 bases had no gene match. The CDR3 sequence is 19 residues long. The CDR3 sequence is CASSEGLAGGPALTDTQYF. The CDR3 DNA is TGTGCCAGCAGCGAGGGACTAGCGGGAGGCCCGGCCCTGACAGATACGCAGTATTTT.

V and J are TRBV28 and TRBJ2-7; 7 nucleotides line up with TRBD1. Germline CDR1 reads MDHEN; CDR2 reads SYDVKM. V lost 7 bases to trimming and J lost 3 bases; unmatched junction nucleotides: 9. The CDR3 is 14 amino acids. As DNA, the CDR3 is TGTGCCAGCACCAACAGGGGAGCCCTCTACGAGCAGTACTTC. Its translation is CASTNRGALYEQYF.

The V call is TRBV5-5, the J call TRBJ2-7, with D maybe TRBD1 (5 bases). Germline CDR1 reads SGHKS; CDR2 reads YYEKEE (reference sequence). The V gene lost 4 bases and the J gene lost 6 bases, with 11 bases spanning the gap. This CDR3 is 12 amino acids long. As DNA, the CDR3 is TGTGCCAGCAGCCACCGACAGCTCGAGCAGTACTTC. This translates into CASSHRQLEQYF.

This sequence joins TRBV5-1 and TRBJ1-3; possible D gene TRBD1, 5 bases. Germline-derived CDR1 and CDR2 are SGHRS and YFSETQ. Trimming left V 2 bases short and J 4 bases short, with 10 bases between. The CDR3 totals 14 residues. For the CDR3, the DNA is TGCGCCAGCAGCTTACAGGCCGCCGGAAACACCATATATTTT. Amino acids: CASSLQAAGNTIYF.

This chain connects TRBV30 to TRBJ2-3; D not resolved. This CDR3 contains 13 residues. From germline, CDR1 is GTSNPN and CDR2 SVGIG (reference sequence). V was clipped by 0 bases and J by 5 bases, with 9 bases between them. The CDR3 DNA reads as TGTGCCTGGAGTGTACCCAATAGAGATACGCAGTATTTT. This gives the protein CAWSVPNRDTQYF.

The chain employs TRBV27 and TRBJ2-7; D is possibly TRBD2 (7 bases). The CDR3 has 16 amino acids. V shed 6 bases and J shed 0 bases, with 18 bases lying between them. Germline V gene data show CDR1 as MNHEY and CDR2 as SMNVEV (reference sequence). CDR3 in amino acids: CASRGGAGVSSYEQYF. The DNA for the CDR3 is TGTGCCAGCAGGGGGGGGGCGGGGGTGAGCTCCTACGAGCAGTACTTC.